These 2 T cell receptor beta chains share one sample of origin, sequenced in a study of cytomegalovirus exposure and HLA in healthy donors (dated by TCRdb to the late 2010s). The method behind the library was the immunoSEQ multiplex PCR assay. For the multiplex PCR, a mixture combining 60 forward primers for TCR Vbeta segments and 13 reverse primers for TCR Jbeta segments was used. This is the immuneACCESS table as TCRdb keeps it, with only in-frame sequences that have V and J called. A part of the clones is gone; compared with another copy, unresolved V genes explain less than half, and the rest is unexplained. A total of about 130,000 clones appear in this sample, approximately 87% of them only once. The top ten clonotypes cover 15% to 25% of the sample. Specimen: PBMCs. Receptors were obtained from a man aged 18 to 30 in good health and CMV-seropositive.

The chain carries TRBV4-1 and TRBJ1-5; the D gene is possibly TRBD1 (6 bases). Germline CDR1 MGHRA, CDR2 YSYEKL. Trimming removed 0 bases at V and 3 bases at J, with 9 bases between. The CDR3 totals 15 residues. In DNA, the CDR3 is TGCGCCAGCAGCCAAGATCCAGGGGTCAATCAGCCCCAGCATTTT. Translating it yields CASSQDPGVNQPQHF.

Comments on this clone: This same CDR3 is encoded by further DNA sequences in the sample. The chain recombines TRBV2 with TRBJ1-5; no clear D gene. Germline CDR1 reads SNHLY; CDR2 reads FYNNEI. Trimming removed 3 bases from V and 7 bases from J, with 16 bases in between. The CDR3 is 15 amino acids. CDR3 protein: CASSEVERDNQPQHF. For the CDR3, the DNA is TGTGCCAGCAGTGAGGTCGAGCGAGATAACCAGCCCCAGCATTTT.